A single sample is the source of the 8 T cell receptor beta chains below, sequenced in a study of ipilimumab plus nivolumab after autologous stem cell transplantation (dated by TCRdb to the early 2020s). The library came from the immunoSEQ multiplex PCR assay. TCRdb retrieved this table from immuneACCESS and kept in-frame rearrangements only. Not all clones are present; in checked studies, unresolved V genes account for under half, and no reason is known for the remainder. This sample gives some 45,000 clones in total; more than 70% of them show up just once. The biggest ten clones account for approximately 0.88% of the sample. The sample in question was PBMCs, obtained in a trial of ipilimumab plus nivolumab as post-transplant consolidation. These receptors were obtained from a male donor with multiple myeloma.

This clone has a single count. V is TRBV7-6 and J is TRBJ2-2; tentative D call: TRBD2 (5 bases). The V and J ends lost 2 bases and 0 bases respectively, with 10 bases between them. The CDR3 extends over 16 amino acids. CDR1 is SGHVS and CDR2 is FNYEAQ in the germline V gene. The CDR3 region is CASSLRGYANTGELFF. The CDR3 DNA is TGTGCCAGCAGCTTACGGGGATACGCGAACACCGGGGAGCTGTTTTTT.

The chain is built from TRBV2 and TRBJ1-5; TRBD1 might be the D (6 bases). The CDR3 totals 14 residues. Trimming cost V 6 bases and J 2 bases, with 11 bases left between them. Germline CDR1 is SNHLY and CDR2 is FYNNEI. This CDR3 is CASRDSYGNQPQHF. DNA of the CDR3: TGTGCCAGCAGGGACAGTTACGGCAATCAGCCCCAGCATTTT.

This chain uses TRBV30 with TRBJ1-6; weak D call: TRBD1 (5 bases). V lost 2 bases, J lost 8 bases, and 10 bases lay in between. Germline lookup yields CDR1 GTSNPN and CDR2 SVGIG (reference sequence). The CDR3 contains 13 residues. Here the CDR3 DNA reads TGTGCCTGGAGTTTCGGGGGATATTCACCCCTCCACTTT. This sequence encodes CAWSFGGYSPLHF.

The rearrangement links TRBV6-5 to TRBJ1-2; D is uncertain. Germline CDR1 is MNHEY and CDR2 is SVGAGI. Between the trimmed V and J ends, which lost 8 bases and 2 bases, there was a span of 6 bases. The CDR3 contains 11 residues. The CDR3: CASRQNYGYTF. The DNA of the CDR3 is TGTGCCAGCCGGCAGAACTATGGCTACACCTTC.

J is TRBJ2-5 and V is TRBV2, with a tentative D call TRBD1 (6 bases). CDR3 length: 15 amino acids. The V gene's germline CDR1 is SNHLY and CDR2 FYNNEI. The germline V and J ends were trimmed by 4 bases and 5 bases, with 17 bases remaining between them. CDR3: CASSVQGVVWETQYF. The CDR3 DNA reads as TGTGCCAGCAGTGTACAGGGAGTTGTGTGGGAGACCCAGTACTTC.

This chain links TRBV2 with TRBJ2-7; perhaps D is TRBD1 or TRBD2 (5 bases each). There are 13 residues in the CDR3. In germline, CDR1 is SNHLY, CDR2 FYNNEI. The V end lost 11 bases, the J end lost 4 bases, and 18 bases lay between the germline ends. The CDR3 loop reads CAVRFPGQYEQYF. The CDR3 DNA is TGTGCCGTAAGATTTCCGGGGCAGTACGAGCAGTACTTC.

This chain connects TRBV7-2 to TRBJ2-1; TRBD2 aligns across 8 bases. Germline-derived CDR1 and CDR2 are SGHTA and FQGNSA. The ends lost 0 bases at V and 7 bases at J; junction bases unmatched: 5. The CDR3 runs 15 residues. CDR3: CASSLAPGGRNEQFF. In DNA, the CDR3 is TGTGCCAGCAGCTTAGCCCCGGGGGGGCGGAATGAGCAGTTCTTC.

V is TRBV7-2 and J is TRBJ1-6; a possible D gene is TRBD1 (6 bases). The V gene's germline CDR1 is SGHTA and CDR2 FQGNSA. The CDR3 is 18 amino acids. V lost 3 bases to trimming and J lost 4 bases, with 19 bases between them. CDR3 bases: TGTGCCAGCAGCTTTGGGGGGCTTGGGGCTCTTTATAATTCACCCCTCCACTTT. It specifies CASSFGGLGALYNSPLHF.